These T cell receptor beta chains were read from a single sample in a study of T cells after yellow fever vaccination. Each CDR3 protein gets one entry after TCRdb re-called the 5' RACE reads with MiXCR. The sample carries hundreds of thousands of distinct CDR3 sequences, approximately 13% recorded once. Specimen: PBMCs, collected on the day of the yellow fever booster vaccination. These TCRs come from a man aged 25-40 years who received the YFV17D yellow fever vaccine. Each CDR3 is given with its conserved first and last residue.

V	J	CDR3
TRBV15	TRBJ2-3	CATSRASGRSTDTQYF
TRBV5-1	TRBJ2-7	CASSPWSGAGAVSEQYF
TRBV3-1	TRBJ1-1	CASSPRQGRAFF
TRBV20-1	TRBJ1-6	CSAPRGGGSAYNSPLHF
TRBV20-1	TRBJ2-7	CSAIDGSYEPYF
TRBV19	TRBJ2-4	CASSPQGLAKNIQYF
TRBV24-1	TRBJ2-6	CATSEMTGTGANVLTF
TRBV6-2/TRBV6-3	TRBJ2-1	CASSYFPWTSGRLDEQFF
TRBV9	TRBJ2-5	CASSPTGTSVETQYF
TRBV20-1	TRBJ2-5	CSVTMGAETQYF
TRBV5-1	TRBJ2-5	CASNRQPSETQYF
TRBV6-5	TRBJ2-7	CASSNLRGLSYEQYF
TRBV20-1	TRBJ2-3	CSAKRTSGSTDTQYF
TRBV28	TRBJ2-3	CASSLPSPGGDQALTDTQYF
TRBV15	TRBJ2-6	CATSRERGGANVLTF
TRBV5-1	TRBJ2-4	CASSFGGGVVQYF
TRBV7-8	TRBJ2-3	CASSSLPGAIAQDTQYF
TRBV20-1	TRBJ1-1	CSARGGEAFF
TRBV27	TRBJ2-3	CASSLGYTDTQYF
TRBV7-2	TRBJ2-5	CASSNRPLAGRETQYF
TRBV7-8	TRBJ2-1	CASSLELSSNEQFF
TRBV11-2	TRBJ2-5	CASSSGLGTPAEGTQYF
TRBV12-3/TRBV12-4	TRBJ1-1	CASSFLHREAFF
TRBV18	TRBJ2-7	CASSPGLIQPSSYEQYF
TRBV5-6	TRBJ1-1	CAGGRLRMNTEAFF
TRBV20-1	TRBJ1-5	CSARDIRSGSQPQHF
TRBV15	TRBJ1-6	CATSRDLGGRPYNSPLHF
TRBV7-2	TRBJ2-2	CASSKAGTTSGELFF
TRBV5-1	TRBJ2-2	CASSFTGTNTGELFF
TRBV29-1	TRBJ1-4	CSVRPGTGGEKLFF
TRBV3-1	TRBJ2-7	CASSHSSQSEQYF
TRBV4-1	TRBJ2-7	CASSQGLTGGYEQYF
TRBV7-9	TRBJ2-2	CASSLEIGELFF
TRBV4-2	TRBJ2-1	CASSPGTWPYNEQFF
TRBV10-3	TRBJ1-5	CAISESLGSNQPQHF
TRBV20-1	TRBJ2-1	CSAGRSSYNEQFF
TRBV30	TRBJ2-1	CAWSVHLVNEQFF
TRBV30	TRBJ2-7	CAWVSGRGGKDPIYEQYF
TRBV5-1	TRBJ2-2	CASRIGNANTGELFF
TRBV20-1	TRBJ2-3	CSARDARGEADTQYF
TRBV7-8	TRBJ2-7	CASSLQREFSYEQYF
TRBV7-2	TRBJ1-6	CASSGRQGSPLHF
TRBV6-1	TRBJ1-5	CASSRSTYNQPQHF